Shown below are 30 T cell receptor beta chains from a single sample sequenced in a study of cytomegalovirus exposure and HLA in healthy donors. This PCR relied on a set of 60 Vbeta primers and 13 Jbeta primers. Using immunoSEQ multiplex PCR, the repertoire was profiled, and TCRdb retains in-frame clones only, with some absent. The sample data list about 64,000 clones. Specimen: PBMCs. The receptors were gathered from a woman aged 18-29 years in good health and CMV-seronegative.

Comments on this clone: A junction end diverges from the germline sequence, so it may reflect a read error. As DNA, the CDR3 is TGCGCCAGCAGCCAATTGGTGGAGGTGAAGACTGAAGCTTTCTTT. This encodes CASSQLVEVKTEAFF. This chain uses TRBV4-1 with TRBJ1-1, with D uncertain. Germline-derived CDR1 and CDR2 are MGHRA and YSYEKL. The CDR3 spans 15 residues.

V usage is TRBV10-3 and J usage is TRBJ1-1; D is unclear. CDR1 ENHRY and CDR2 SYGVKD come from the germline V gene. The CDR3 loop spans 13 amino acids. V was pared by 7 bases and J by 2 bases, with 11 bases between. As DNA, the CDR3 is TGTGCCATCACCAGCAGGATCAACACTGAAGCTTTCTTT. As protein: CAITSRINTEAFF.

The chain uses TRBV29-1 and TRBJ2-1; D not certain. V gave up 4 bases and J gave up 2 bases, with 12 bases separating them. Germline V gene lookup returns CDR1 SQVTM and CDR2 ANQGSEA. This CDR3 region has 14 residues. CDR3 nucleotides: TGCAGCGTTGGATTGGGCTTTACCTACAATGAGCAGTTCTTC. This translates into CSVGLGFTYNEQFF.

The gene calls are TRBV7-9 and TRBJ1-2; TRBD1 matches 7 bases. This CDR3 is 14 amino acids long. CDR1 and CDR2 (germline): SEHNR, FQNEAQ (reference sequence). Losses at the gene ends were 7 bases for V and 6 bases for J; bases not matched to a gene: 11. CDR3 DNA: TGTGCCAGCACCTCCCTTTCCCAGGGGGATGGCTACACCTTC. It encodes CASTSLSQGDGYTF.

The chain carries TRBV7-6 and TRBJ2-5; D gene uncertain. V lost 5 bases, J lost 2 bases, and 6 bases lay in between. This CDR3 is 12 amino acids long. CDR1 SGHVS and CDR2 FNYEAQ come from the germline V gene. CDR3 DNA: TGTGCCAGCAGCCGGTGGCAAGAGACCCAGTACTTC. As protein: CASSRWQETQYF.

This sequence joins TRBV4-1 and TRBJ1-4, with D unclear. This CDR3 has 14 amino acids. Trimming left V 4 bases short and J 5 bases short, with 11 bases between. Germline values: CDR1 MGHRA, CDR2 YSYEKL. The CDR3 is CASSRGATNEKLFF. DNA for the CDR3: TGCGCCAGCAGCCGGGGAGCTACAAATGAAAAACTGTTTTTT.

The chain joins TRBV4-1 to TRBJ2-1; 9 nucleotides align to TRBD2. The CDR3 totals 17 residues. Germline lookup yields CDR1 MGHRA and CDR2 YSYEKL. V dropped 8 bases and J dropped 0; count of bases not matched to a gene: 11. The DNA for the CDR3 is TGCGCCAGCCTTCCGGGACTAGCCCCGAACTCCTACAATGAGCAGTTCTTC. Protein sequence: CASLPGLAPNSYNEQFF.

The J gene is TRBJ1-5, the V gene TRBV19, with 9 bases fitting TRBD1. The CDR3 totals 18 residues. Germline CDR1 LNHDA, CDR2 SQIVND (reference sequence). Trimming took 4 bases from V and 7 from J; bases not matched to a gene: 17. The CDR3 is CASSNRDREMVSIQPQHF. The CDR3 DNA is TGTGCCAGTAGTAACCGGGACAGGGAGATGGTGAGTATCCAGCCCCAGCATTTT.

The chain has TRBV9 and TRBJ2-3; D is unclear. Trimming removed 4 bases from V and 4 bases from J, with 10 bases in between. Germline CDR1 and CDR2: SGDLS and YYNGEE. The CDR3 sequence is 13 residues long. CDR3 sequence (DNA): TGTGCCAGCAGCTCCCCGGGTTCAGATACGCAGTATTTT. It yields the protein CASSSPGSDTQYF.

This rearrangement joins TRBV6-1 to TRBJ2-7, with 9 bases fitting TRBD1. The V gene's germline CDR1 is MNHNS and CDR2 SASEGT. There are 16 residues in the CDR3. The V segment lost 3 bases and the J segment 0 bases; nucleotides outside the gene matches: 6. CDR3 protein: CASSDFGQGSSYEQYF. DNA for the CDR3: TGTGCCAGCAGTGACTTCGGACAGGGGAGCTCCTACGAGCAGTACTTC.

The gene calls are TRBV28 and TRBJ1-1, with D maybe TRBD1 (6 bases). The V and J ends lost 2 bases and 5 bases respectively, with 6 bases between them. Germline values: CDR1 MDHEN, CDR2 SYDVKM. The CDR3 is 12 residues long. The CDR3 coding sequence is TGTGCCAGCAGTTTAAGGGGGACTGAAGCTTTCTTT. Translating it yields CASSLRGTEAFF. Combining the CDR3 with reference TRBV28 and TRBJ1-1 gives the whole variable domain DVKVTQSSRYLVKRTGEKVFLECVQDMDHENMFWYRQDPGLGLRLIYFSYDVKMKEKGDIPEGYSVSREKKERFSLILESASTNQTSMYLCASSLRGTEAFFGQGTRLTVV.

This chain joins TRBV18 and TRBJ1-1; 9 bases map to TRBD1. With V trimmed by 2 bases and J by 5 bases, 3 bases remained unmatched. Germline V gene lookup returns CDR1 KGHSH and CDR2 LQKENI. The CDR3 spans 14 residues. The CDR3 reads CASSPETGGTEAFF. The CDR3 DNA is TGTGCCAGCTCACCAGAGACAGGGGGGACTGAAGCTTTCTTT.

Comment on this clone: Other DNA sequences from this sample encode an identical CDR3 as well. This chain links TRBV7-9 with TRBJ1-1; 9 positions match TRBD1. CDR1 and CDR2 (germline): SEHNR, FQNEAQ (reference sequence). CDR3 length equals 14 residues. V trimming: 5 bases; J trimming: 4 bases; junction bases outside the gene matches: 5. CDR3 amino acids: CASSPGQGGTEAFF. The CDR3 nucleotides are TGTGCCAGCAGCCCGGGACAGGGCGGCACTGAAGCTTTCTTT.

The rearrangement uses TRBV27 and TRBJ1-1; TRBD1 might be the D (5 bases). Between the trimmed V and J ends, which lost 3 bases and 0 bases, there was a span of 20 bases. This CDR3 is built from 18 residues. Germline V CDR1 and CDR2: MNHEY, SMNVEV (reference sequence). The CDR3 DNA follows: TGTGCCAGCAGTTTCCAGATGACAGTCGGGTCAGTGAACACTGAAGCTTTCTTT. It codes for CASSFQMTVGSVNTEAFF.

The chain employs TRBV12-5 and TRBJ2-7; the match to TRBD2 covers 11 bases. Looked up from germline, CDR1 is LGHNT and CDR2 is FRNRAP. J was trimmed by 7 bases and V by 2 bases; bases with no gene match: 13. This CDR3 is 17 amino acids long. This CDR3 reads CASGLIGTSGITLEQYF. CDR3 DNA: TGTGCTAGTGGTTTGATAGGGACTAGCGGAATTACCTTAGAGCAGTACTTC.

This sequence joins TRBV25-1 and TRBJ1-4; the match to TRBD1 covers 10 bases. The CDR3 runs to 15 residues. V shed 1 base, J shed 5 bases, and the junction held 1 base outside the gene matches. In germline, CDR1 is MGHDK, CDR2 SYGVNS. CDR3 sequence reads: CASSELDRGNEKLFF. For the CDR3, the DNA is TGTGCCAGCAGTGAATTGGACAGGGGGAATGAAAAACTGTTTTTT.

The gene calls are TRBV27 and TRBJ1-2; D gene ambiguous. The V gene lost 2 bases and the J gene lost 4 bases, with 8 bases spanning the gap. CDR3 length: 13 residues. Germline assignment: CDR1 MNHEY and CDR2 SMNVEV (reference sequence). CDR3 loop: CASSLAGSYGYTF. The CDR3 nucleotides are TGTGCCAGCAGTTTAGCGGGGTCCTATGGCTACACCTTC.

The rearrangement joins TRBV27 to TRBJ1-5, with a weak D call TRBD1 (5 bases). V lost 5 bases, J lost 3 bases, and 17 bases lay in between. CDR1 and CDR2 (germline): MNHEY, SMNVEV (reference sequence). The CDR3 sequence is 16 residues long. Written as DNA, the CDR3 is TGTGCCAGCAGTGCCCCGGGGGAGGATCCCAATCAGCCCCAGCATTTT. This gives the protein CASSAPGEDPNQPQHF.

V is TRBV6-5 and J is TRBJ1-1; 9 bases agree with TRBD1. CDR1 is MNHEY, CDR2 SVGAGI, per germline. The CDR3 covers 14 residues. J was trimmed by 5 bases and V by 6 bases; bases with no gene match: 7. The CDR3 nucleotides read TGTGCCAGCAGACGGACAGGGGTGGGGACTGAAGCTTTCTTT. Its protein is CASRRTGVGTEAFF.

This rearrangement joins TRBV30 to TRBJ1-2; the D is unclear. The V and J ends lost 3 bases and 7 bases respectively, with 15 bases between them. This CDR3 is 13 amino acids long. Germline V gene sequence: CDR1 GTSNPN, CDR2 SVGIG (reference sequence). This chain's CDR3 is CAWRETLVAGYTF. CDR3 coding DNA: TGTGCCTGGAGGGAAACCCTAGTGGCTGGCTACACCTTC.

The chain is built from TRBV30 and TRBJ1-1; 10 bases align to TRBD1. The length of the CDR3 is 18 residues. With V trimmed by 3 bases and J by 0 bases, 13 bases remained unmatched. Germline CDR1 is GTSNPN and CDR2 is SVGIG (reference sequence). The CDR3 bases are TGTGCCTGGAGCACTGACAATCTGGGACAGGGGCTGAACACTGAAGCTTTCTTT. This encodes CAWSTDNLGQGLNTEAFF.

As for this clone: Additional DNA sequences in this sample encode the identical CDR3. The chain is built from TRBV7-9 and TRBJ2-7, with 7 bases fitting TRBD2. Germline CDR1 and CDR2: SEHNR and FQNEAQ (reference sequence). Trimming at V came to 1 base and at J to 0 bases, leaving 0 bases not matched to a gene. This CDR3 is 14 amino acids long. This CDR3 is CASSLGGGSYEQYF. The CDR3 nucleotides are TGTGCCAGCAGCTTAGGGGGGGGCTCCTACGAGCAGTACTTC.

The chain has TRBV2 and TRBJ1-5; D gene unclear. The germline CDR1 and CDR2 sequences are SNHLY and FYNNEI. Deletions cut 6 bases from V and 5 bases from J, with 11 bases between. This CDR3 has 13 amino acids. CDR3 amino acids: CASSVRTDQPQHF. In nucleotides, the CDR3 is TGTGCCAGCAGCGTACGAACAGATCAGCCCCAGCATTTT. The complete variable domain, with remaining parts taken from reference TRBV2 and TRBJ1-5, reads EPEVTQTPSHQVTQMGQEVILRCVPISNHLYFYWYRQILGQKVEFLVSFYNNEISEKSEIFDDQFSVERPDGSNFTLKIRSTKLEDSAMYFCASSVRTDQPQHFGDGTRLSIL.

The chain is built from TRBV14 and TRBJ2-7; D is perhaps TRBD1 (5 bases). Trimming took off 3 bases at V and 3 bases at J, with 9 bases between the two ends. Germline V CDR1 and CDR2: SGHDN, FVKESK. The CDR3 has 13 residues. DNA for the CDR3: TGTGCCAGCAGCCATACAGGTCTCTACGAGCAGTACTTC. Translated: CASSHTGLYEQYF.

This chain joins TRBV11-3 and TRBJ2-3; no clear D gene. CDR1 and CDR2 (germline): SGHNT, YENEEA. The CDR3 length is 20 residues. Trimming removed 7 bases from V and 2 bases from J, with 31 bases in between. The CDR3 region is CASTISYLSRSGEDTDTQYF. The CDR3, as DNA: TGTGCCAGCACCATATCCTATCTATCCCGCTCCGGTGAAGACACAGATACGCAGTATTTT.

The J gene is TRBJ2-5, the V gene TRBV4-2; a weak D match, TRBD2 (7 bases). Per the germline V gene, CDR1 is LGHNA and CDR2 is YNFKEQ. The V gene lost 0 bases and the J gene lost 5 bases, with 13 bases spanning the gap. This CDR3 region has 15 residues. DNA for the CDR3: TGTGCCAGCAGCCAAGATGGGCGGGGGCTGGAGACCCAGTACTTC. Translation gives CASSQDGRGLETQYF.

V is TRBV6-5 and J is TRBJ1-1, with D unclear. V lost 4 bases, J lost 10 bases, and 16 bases lay in between. The CDR3 is made up of 13 amino acids. Germline-derived CDR1 and CDR2 are MNHEY and SVGAGI. Here the CDR3 reads CASSLLKRGGAFF. CDR3 bases: TGTGCCAGCAGTTTACTAAAACGGGGTGGAGCTTTCTTT.

The chain links TRBV5-1 to TRBJ1-1; weak D call: TRBD1 (5 bases). This CDR3 contains 14 residues. Per the germline V gene, CDR1 is SGHRS and CDR2 is YFSETQ. V lost 0 bases to trimming and J lost 5 bases, with 11 bases between them. The CDR3 sequence: CASSLVGEGTEAFF. CDR3 coding DNA: TGCGCCAGCAGCTTGGTTGGGGAGGGGACTGAAGCTTTCTTT.

The chain employs TRBV15 and TRBJ1-1; a weak D match, TRBD1 (5 bases). The CDR3 runs 12 residues. Germline assignment: CDR1 LNHNV and CDR2 YYDKDF (reference sequence). The germline V and J ends were trimmed by 3 bases and 8 bases, with 10 bases remaining between them. The CDR3 region has the DNA TGTGCCACCAGCAGGGGGGAGGCCGAAGCTTTCTTT. It is translated as CATSRGEAEAFF. The complete variable domain, with remaining parts taken from reference TRBV15 and TRBJ1-1, reads DAMVIQNPRYQVTQFGKPVTLSCSQTLNHNVMYWYQQKSSQAPKLLFHYYDKDFNNEADTPDNFQSRRPNTSFCFLDIRSPGLGDTAMYLCATSRGEAEAFFGQGTRLTVV.

The V call is TRBV7-6, the J call TRBJ2-7; tentatively, D is TRBD2 (5 bases). Trimming removed 1 base at V and 0 bases at J, with 10 bases between. The germline V gene has CDR1 SGHVS and CDR2 FNYEAQ. The CDR3 spans 15 residues. CDR3 nucleotide sequence: TGTGCCAGCAGCTTAGATACGGGAAGCTCCTACGAGCAGTACTTC. It codes for CASSLDTGSSYEQYF.